This T cell receptor beta chain stems from a study of blood T cells in healthy people across ages. The authors ran a second PCR of roughly 6 to 12 cycles using a sample-barcoded 5' primer and a J-beta primer mix. TCRdb analysed the 5' RACE reads with MiXCR anew, one entry per CDR3 protein. The sample holds almost 550,000 distinct CDR3 sequences, 24% seen once. V was clipped by 1 base and J by 5 bases, with 11 bases between them. Germline CDR1 reads LGHNA; CDR2 reads YSLEER. This CDR3 region has 15 residues. This clonotype has more than one count but fewer than ten. Another study also made use of these data, one on T cells of mothers and their children. As that study records: The study found thymic selection shapes TCR recombination output similarly in related and unrelated pairs.

The sequencing input was blood. V is TRBV4-3 and J is TRBJ2-2; D is uncertain. The source is a boy aged 5 to 17 in good health. The CDR3 nucleotides read TGCGCCAGCAGCCAAGGATCCAGCGAAACCGGGGAGCTGTTTTTT. Translated: CASSQGSSETGELFF.